Listed here are 5 T cell receptor beta chains from one sample, sequenced in a study of T cells of healthy individuals. In TCRdb, the 5' RACE reads were re-called with MiXCR into one record per CDR3 protein. The table lists more than 85,000 distinct CDR3 sequences, approximately 15% of them singletons, with approximately 5.7% in the top ten. These receptors were taken from a human donor in good health.

The chain links TRBV20-1 to TRBJ2-3; D unresolved. Trimming cost V 1 base and J 2 bases, with 7 bases left between them. The CDR3 sequence is 13 residues long. The germline V gene encodes CDR1 DFQATT and CDR2 SNEGSKA (reference sequence). CDR3: CSARVRYTDTQYF. The CDR3 nucleotides read TGCAGTGCTAGAGTCAGATACACAGATACGCAGTATTTT.

This chain uses TRBV7-2 with TRBJ1-6; 7 nucleotides agree with TRBD1. The V gene's germline CDR1 is SGHTA and CDR2 FQGNSA. Losses at the gene ends were 3 bases for V and 7 bases for J; bases not matched to a gene: 6. The CDR3 extends over 15 amino acids. The CDR3 DNA reads as TGTGCCAGCAGCTTCTCCGGGACAGAGAATTCACCCCTCCACTTT. Translating it yields CASSFSGTENSPLHF.

This clonotype was seen a handful of times. The CDR3 loop is CASSLWANTEAFF. CDR3 DNA sequence: TGTGCCAGCAGCTTATGGGCGAACACTGAAGCTTTCTTT. The gene calls are TRBV7-2 and TRBJ1-1; D is undetermined. Deletions cut 2 bases from V and 1 base from J, with 5 bases between. In germline, CDR1 is SGHTA, CDR2 FQGNSA. The CDR3 consists of 13 residues.

Written as DNA, the CDR3 is TGCGCCAGCAGCCAAGAAGAAAGCGGGAGCTCCTACAATGAGCAGTTCTTC. This gives the protein CASSQEESGSSYNEQFF. This chain links TRBV4-3 with TRBJ2-1; 8 bases align to TRBD2. The germline V gene encodes CDR1 LGHNA and CDR2 YSLEER. The CDR3 is 17 amino acids. Trimming took 0 bases from V and 0 from J; bases not matched to a gene: 4.

The chain employs TRBV6-5 and TRBJ2-1; the D is unclear. The CDR3 totals 12 residues. The germline V gene encodes CDR1 MNHEY and CDR2 SVGAGI. Trimming took 11 bases from V and 2 from J, leaving 10 bases between them. As DNA, the CDR3 is TGTGCCGTAGGGCCTACCTACAATGAGCAGTTCTTC. This encodes CAVGPTYNEQFF.